This TCR beta chain was identified in a study of blood T cells in healthy people across ages. Study summary: Roughly one uniquely barcoded beta molecule per two T cells was captured. Study observations and caveats: In the absence of known donor CMV status, changes in expanded clonotypes were possibly confounded.

V lost 3 bases to trimming and J lost 7 bases, with 16 bases between them. CDR3 length equals 15 residues. CDR1 and CDR2 from the germline V gene are MNHEY and SVGEGT. The second PCR ran about 6 to 12 cycles with a sample-barcoded 5' primer and J-beta primers. Using its own MiXCR run on the 5' RACE reads, TCRdb lists one record per CDR3 protein. The sample has approximately 830,000 distinct CDR3 sequences; around 68% are singletons. Worth noting for this clonotype: Its antigen remains unknown.

The chain joins TRBV6-2 or TRBV6-3 to TRBJ2-1; D uncertain. Sequencing was performed on blood. The TCR was taken from a man aged 25 to 40 in good health. The CDR3 DNA follows: TGTGCCAGCAGTTATTCGGACGAAGCAGTGAATGAGCAGTTCTTC. This encodes CASSYSDEAVNEQFF.